Listed here are 32 T cell receptor beta chains from one sample, sequenced in a study of breast tumors, draining lymph nodes, adjacent tissues. TCRdb reanalysed the multiplex PCR reads using MiXCR and keeps one entry per CDR3 protein. The table has about 230,000 distinct CDR3 sequences, roughly 30% seen once; the top ten hold 1.4%. Breast cancer patients provided tissue from their axillary draining lymph nodes. Sequencing was carried out using axillary lymph node tissue. The source of these receptors is a female donor with breast cancer. Some clones in this sample may be carry-over from other donors' samples.

This clonotype was detected ten times or more. The chain has TRBV24-1 and TRBJ1-2; 7 bases map to TRBD1. This CDR3 is built from 13 residues. The ends lost 4 bases at V and 8 bases at J; junction bases unmatched: 6. The germline CDR1 and CDR2 sequences are KGHDR and SFDVKD. CDR3: CATSEETGRGYTF. CDR3 nucleotide sequence: TGTGCCACCAGTGAGGAGACAGGGAGGGGCTACACCTTC.

The V and J genes are TRBV20-1 and TRBJ1-6; perhaps TRBD1 as D (6 bases). V was shortened by 3 bases and J by 9 bases, with 15 bases between the two germline ends. There are 14 residues in the CDR3. The germline CDR1 and CDR2 sequences are DFQATT and SNEGSKA (reference sequence). CDR3 region: CSARSGGHGSPLHF. CDR3 bases: TGCAGTGCTAGGTCGGGGGGACATGGTTCACCCCTCCACTTT.

In this sample, this clonotype turned up many times. The chain has TRBV5-6 and TRBJ2-5, with 7 nucleotides matching TRBD1. Per germline, CDR1 SGHDT and CDR2 YYEEEE. Trimming took 0 bases from V and 5 from J; bases not matched to a gene: 4. The CDR3 is 14 amino acids. CDR3 coding DNA: TGTGCCAGCAGCTTGGACAGGGGCGGGGAGACCCAGTACTTC. This encodes CASSLDRGGETQYF.

The rearrangement joins TRBV6-1 to TRBJ1-3; tentative D call: TRBD1 (6 bases). Trimming took 8 bases from V and 2 from J, leaving 16 bases between them. The germline V gene has CDR1 MNHNS and CDR2 SASEGT. There are 15 residues in the CDR3. The CDR3, as DNA: TGTGCCAGCTCCGCGACAGGACGCCCTGGAAACACCATATATTTT. Its protein is CASSATGRPGNTIYF.

Comment on this clonotype: This CDR3 fails to terminate in the conserved phenylalanine or tryptophan, so it likely reflects a read error. The chain carries TRBV5-1 and TRBJ1-2; D is perhaps TRBD1 (5 bases). CDR3 length: 12 amino acids. CDR1 and CDR2 from the germline V gene are SGHRS and YFSETQ. For the CDR3, the DNA is TGCGCCAGCGGCTTGGAGACAGATCGCTACACCTAC. This gives the protein CASGLETDRYTY.

This clonotype has ten or more counts. The chain carries TRBV6-6 and TRBJ1-5, with TRBD1 matching 9 bases. The CDR3 consists of 16 residues. The junction had 11 bases not matched to a gene; V was cut back by 6 bases and J by 5 bases. Looked up from germline, CDR1 is MNHNY and CDR2 is SVGAGI (reference sequence). The CDR3 coding sequence is TGTGCCAGCAGCCCAGGGACAGGGATCGCGTATCAGCCCCAGCATTTT. The encoded protein is CASSPGTGIAYQPQHF.

Many counts were recorded for this clonotype. The rearrangement links TRBV5-4 to TRBJ2-5; 7 bases match TRBD2. Germline lookup yields CDR1 SGHNT and CDR2 YYREEE (reference sequence). The CDR3 is 18 residues long. The trim removed 0 bases at V and 2 bases at J, leaving 13 bases unmatched. As DNA, the CDR3 is TGTGCCAGCAGCTTGGGGGCGGGAGCCCCTCAAATACAAGAGACCCAGTACTTC. Translated: CASSLGAGAPQIQETQYF.

The chain joins TRBV2 to TRBJ2-5, with TRBD1 matching over 10 bases. Trimming removed 5 bases from V and 11 bases from J; junction bases left unmatched: 5. The CDR3 sequence is 12 residues long. CDR1 SNHLY and CDR2 FYNNEI come from the germline V gene. CDR3 bases: TGTGCCAGCAGTCGGACAGGGGGGAAACAGTACTTC. This encodes CASSRTGGKQYF.

This clonotype showed up many times. The chain couples TRBV5-8 to TRBJ2-5, with D possibly being TRBD2 (5 bases). Trimming shortened V by 4 bases and J by 5 bases, and 21 bases separated the two germline ends. Germline CDR1 is SGHTS and CDR2 is YDEGEE. The CDR3 contains 16 residues. The CDR3 protein is CASSPGSIKSGETQYF. CDR3 bases: TGTGCCAGCAGCCCAGGCTCAATCAAGTCGGGGGAGACCCAGTACTTC.

The V and J genes are TRBV7-8 and TRBJ1-2, with 7 bases fitting TRBD1. This CDR3 has 15 amino acids. The junction had 10 bases not matched to a gene; V was cut back by 5 bases and J by 4 bases. CDR1 and CDR2 from the germline V gene are SGHVS and FQNEAQ. Here the CDR3 DNA reads TGTGCCAGCAGCGAGGACAGGAAGGGGATCTATGGCTACACCTTC. Amino acids: CASSEDRKGIYGYTF.

This clonotype was recorded at least ten times. The chain employs TRBV15 and TRBJ2-7; D ambiguous. V was shortened by 0 bases and J by 1 base, with 7 bases between the two germline ends. The CDR3 is made up of 14 amino acids. Germline V gene sequence: CDR1 LNHNV, CDR2 YYDKDF (reference sequence). The CDR3 loop reads CATSRDITSYEQYF. The CDR3 DNA reads as TGTGCCACCAGCAGAGACATTACTTCCTACGAGCAGTACTTC. The full variable domain, completed using reference TRBV15 and TRBJ2-7, is DAMVIQNPRYQVTQFGKPVTLSCSQTLNHNVMYWYQQKSSQAPKLLFHYYDKDFNNEADTPDNFQSRRPNTSFCFLDIRSPGLGDTAMYLCATSRDITSYEQYFGPGTRLTVT.

The chain has TRBV29-1 and TRBJ2-2; 7 nucleotides align to TRBD2. Looked up from germline, CDR1 is SQVTM and CDR2 is ANQGSEA. The CDR3 has 13 residues. V lost 6 bases and J lost 1; bases outside the gene matches: 2. CDR3 sequence (DNA): TGCAGCGTCGGCGGGAGGAACACCGGGGAGCTGTTTTTT. This gives the protein CSVGGRNTGELFF.

The J gene is TRBJ1-4, the V gene TRBV5-1, with D hard to call. CDR1 is SGHRS and CDR2 is YFSETQ in the germline V gene. This CDR3 has 14 residues. V lost 1 base, J lost 8 bases, and 12 bases lay in between. CDR3 nucleotides: TGCGCCAGCAGCTTGATGGGCGGGGAGGAAAAACTGTTTTTT. Translating it yields CASSLMGGEEKLFF.

V gene TRBV29-1 combines with J gene TRBJ2-5; D remains unclear. The CDR3 is 11 amino acids. The ends were cut back, 4 bases at V and 2 bases at J, with 5 bases in the middle. From germline, CDR1 is SQVTM and CDR2 ANQGSEA. CDR3 amino acids: CSVGAQETQYF. The CDR3 nucleotides read TGCAGCGTTGGGGCACAAGAGACCCAGTACTTC.

This clonotype has a handful of counts. The chain joins TRBV3-2 to TRBJ2-3; the table's D call TRBD1 went unverified against the DNA. TRBV3-2 is assigned pseudogene status. The CDR3 consists of 14 residues. The CDR3 bases are TGTGCCAGAAAGAGGACTAGGGGGCGAGGTACGCAGTATTTT. This codes for CARKRTRGRGTQYF.

This clonotype was seen ten or more times. This chain uses TRBV11-2 with TRBJ2-7, with 11 bases matching TRBD2. This CDR3 has 14 residues. CDR1 SGHAT and CDR2 FQNNGV come from the germline V gene. The trim removed 5 bases at V and 6 bases at J, leaving 6 bases unmatched. CDR3 loop: CASSQLAGAPEQYF. The CDR3 bases are TGTGCCAGCAGCCAACTAGCGGGAGCGCCCGAGCAGTACTTC. The whole variable domain, filled in from reference TRBV11-2 and TRBJ2-7, reads EAGVAQSPRYKIIEKRQSVAFWCNPISGHATLYWYQQILGQGPKLLIQFQNNGVVDDSQLPKDRFSAERLKGVDSTLKIQPAKLEDSAVYLCASSQLAGAPEQYFGPGTRLTVT.

This clonotype was recorded once. A read error may be the cause here, since a much bigger clone is one base away. V gene TRBV20-1 combines with J gene TRBJ2-3, with D possibly being TRBD2 (6 bases). V was shortened by 3 bases and J by 2 bases, with 18 bases between the two germline ends. The CDR3 consists of 16 residues. CDR1 is DFQATT and CDR2 is SNEGSKA in the germline V gene (reference sequence). CDR3 bases: TGCAGTGCTAGTTATAGGCGGGGCGCCCCCACAGATACGCAGTATTTT. Amino acid sequence: CSASYRRGAPTDTQYF.

This chain links TRBV12-3 or TRBV12-4 with TRBJ2-3, with a possible D match to TRBD1 (6 bases). This CDR3 has 15 residues. Trimming shortened V by 5 bases and J by 11 bases, and 23 bases separated the two germline ends. CDR3 protein: CASSEDSVLYNEQYF. The CDR3 nucleotides are TGTGCCAGCAGTGAGGACAGCGTCCTGTACAATGAGCAGTATTTT.

In this sample, this clonotype turned up many times. V is TRBV14 and J is TRBJ2-7; 9 nucleotides align to TRBD1. The CDR3 runs 15 residues. The V segment lost 6 bases and the J segment 2 bases; nucleotides outside the gene matches: 8. The germline CDR1 and CDR2 sequences are SGHDN and FVKESK. The DNA for the CDR3 is TGTGCCAGCAGACGTACAGGGGGCCTTACCTACGAGCAGTACTTC. Protein sequence: CASRRTGGLTYEQYF.

This clonotype was recorded at least ten times. The chain has TRBV3-1 and TRBJ2-1; tentative D call: TRBD2 (5 bases). The CDR3 length is 12 residues. Trimming removed 0 bases from V and 10 bases from J, with 7 bases in between. Germline V gene data show CDR1 as LGHDT and CDR2 as YNNKEL (reference sequence). The CDR3 bases are TGTGCCAGCAGCCAAGACAGAGGGGAGCAGTTCTTC. Its translation is CASSQDRGEQFF.

This clonotype was counted at least ten times. The DNA for the CDR3 is TGTGCCAGCAACAGGTTGAACTACAATGAGCAGTTCTTC. It translates to CASNRLNYNEQFF. The chain links TRBV28 to TRBJ2-1; D possibly corresponds to TRBD1 (5 bases). V lost 7 bases and J 3 bases, leaving 10 bases between the germline ends. Germline values: CDR1 MDHEN, CDR2 SYDVKM. CDR3 length: 13 residues.

This sequence joins TRBV12-3 or TRBV12-4 and TRBJ2-3; no firm D call. Trimming took 3 bases from V and 10 from J, leaving 14 bases between them. CDR3 length equals 13 residues. CDR3 in amino acids: CASSFFSAGPQYF. CDR3 sequence (DNA): TGTGCCAGCAGTTTTTTCTCGGCAGGACCGCAGTATTTT.

This clonotype has more than one count but fewer than ten. With a much larger clone just one base away, this may be a read error. V and J are TRBV20-1 and TRBJ1-5; 11 nucleotides match TRBD1. The CDR3 is 15 residues long. After removal of 6 bases from V and 6 bases from J, the junction contained 10 bases not matched to a gene. The germline V gene encodes CDR1 DFQATT and CDR2 SNEGSKA (reference sequence). Here the CDR3 reads CSAVGQGDGTQPQHF. CDR3 sequence (DNA): TGCAGTGCCGTGGGACAGGGGGACGGCACTCAGCCCCAGCATTTT.

This clonotype occurred many times. This chain uses TRBV30 with TRBJ1-4; D is undetermined. V was trimmed by 4 bases and J by 0 bases, leaving 12 bases between them. Germline CDR1 is GTSNPN and CDR2 is SVGIG (reference sequence). The CDR3 is 15 residues long. The CDR3 DNA sequence: TGTGCCTGGACACGAGACTTCTCAACTAATGAAAAACTGTTTTTT. Translation gives CAWTRDFSTNEKLFF.

The sample holds many counts of this clonotype. J is TRBJ2-7 and V is TRBV4-1; possibly TRBD2 for D (5 bases). This CDR3 is built from 14 residues. CDR1 and CDR2 from the germline V gene are MGHRA and YSYEKL. The V end was cut by 4 bases, the J end by 1 base, with 11 bases between. The CDR3 DNA is TGCGCCAGCAGCCCAAGCGGTGGTTCCTACGAGCAGTACTTC. This codes for CASSPSGGSYEQYF.

The chain uses TRBV7-3 and TRBJ1-1; D might be TRBD1 (5 bases). The V gene lost 5 bases and the J gene lost 8 bases, with 15 bases spanning the gap. There are 13 residues in the CDR3. The germline V gene encodes CDR1 SGHTA and CDR2 FQGTGA. CDR3 nucleotides: TGTGCCAGCAGCCGGACACCGTTGGCAGAAGCTTTCTTT. Translated: CASSRTPLAEAFF.

The sample holds a few counts of this clonotype. Possible read error: a much larger clone is one base away. The rearrangement joins TRBV6-6 to TRBJ1-4, with TRBD1 matching over 7 bases. V was pared by 5 bases and J by 2 bases, with 5 bases of the junction left unmatched. This CDR3 comprises 15 residues. Germline V CDR1 and CDR2: MNHNY, SVGAGI (reference sequence). The CDR3 DNA is TGTGCCAGCAGTCACCCGGGACAGACTAATGAAAAACTGTTTTTT. Protein product: CASSHPGQTNEKLFF.

This clonotype was picked up many times. The rearrangement uses TRBV20-1 and TRBJ2-5; weak D call: TRBD1 (5 bases). CDR3 size: 14 residues. Looked up from germline, CDR1 is DFQATT and CDR2 is SNEGSKA (reference sequence). V lost 6 bases to trimming and J lost 2 bases, with 16 bases between them. CDR3 loop: CSALDRRGQETQYF. The CDR3 nucleotides read TGCAGTGCACTGGACCGAAGGGGACAAGAGACCCAGTACTTC.

The rearrangement links TRBV24-1 to TRBJ1-2; 10 positions match TRBD1. The CDR3 extends over 13 amino acids. Germline assignment: CDR1 KGHDR and CDR2 SFDVKD. V dropped 9 bases and J dropped 4; count of bases not matched to a gene: 4. The CDR3 bases are TGTGCCACCGGGGGACAGGGGACCTATGGCTACACCTTC. Encoded protein: CATGGQGTYGYTF.

Concerning this clonotype itself: The CDR3 end shows no conserved phenylalanine or tryptophan, and so a read error is likely. The gene calls are TRBV9 and TRBJ2-5; 7 bases line up with TRBD1. V dropped 4 bases and J dropped 11; count of bases not matched to a gene: 11. Germline CDR1 reads SGDLS; CDR2 reads YYNGEE. The CDR3 loop spans 13 amino acids. The CDR3 here is CASSLLGTDTQYS. CDR3 in DNA: TGTGCCAGCAGCCTCCTCGGGACAGATACGCAGTACTCC.

The chain has TRBV6-6 and TRBJ2-7; weak D call: TRBD1 (6 bases). This CDR3 has 16 amino acids. CDR1 and CDR2 (germline): MNHNY, SVGAGI (reference sequence). V was trimmed by 5 bases and J by 7 bases, leaving 24 bases between them. The CDR3 loop is CASSQMGHRALGEQYF. In DNA form, the CDR3 reads TGTGCCAGCAGTCAAATGGGGCACAGGGCCTTGGGAGAGCAGTACTTC.

A note on this clonotype: A junction boundary mismatches the germline segment, possibly from a read error. The rearrangement uses TRBV9 and TRBJ2-3, with unresolved D. This CDR3 has 14 amino acids. Per the germline V gene, CDR1 is SGDLS and CDR2 is YYNGEE. The CDR3 protein is CASSDRSRQPTQSF. CDR3 nucleotide sequence: TGTGCCAGCAGTGATCGATCCCGGCAACCAACGCAGTCTTTT.